These 30 T cell receptor beta chains were sequenced from one sample in a study of T-cell memory formation after mild COVID-19. TCRdb re-called the 5' RACE reads with MiXCR, one entry per CDR3 protein. Among approximately 190,000 distinct CDR3 sequences listed, about 16% were seen once. Sequenced sample: PBMCs or a T cell subset sorted from them (not recorded which). The receptor source for this set is an adult woman who had mild COVID-19 (a few samples of this study predate the infection). Cell type and time point are not known.

This clonotype was picked up a small number of times. This sequence joins TRBV5-1 and TRBJ1-1; D is ambiguous. The CDR3 length is 15 residues. With 4 bases removed from V and 7 bases from J, the gap between germline ends came to 20 bases. Germline CDR1 SGHRS, CDR2 YFSETQ. CDR3 coding DNA: TGCGCCAGCAGCCAAGCCCTTTACACGGGCCATGAAGCTTTCTTT. Translated: CASSQALYTGHEAFF.

This clonotype was counted a few times. This sequence joins TRBV27 and TRBJ1-2, with D maybe TRBD1 (5 bases). The CDR3 totals 16 residues. Germline V gives CDR1 MNHEY, CDR2 SMNVEV (reference sequence). Trimming removed 3 bases from V and 7 bases from J, with 21 bases in between. CDR3 loop: CASSLGRDPRQRGYTF. CDR3 sequence (DNA): TGTGCCAGCAGTTTGGGGCGAGACCCTCGGCAGCGTGGCTACACCTTC.

V is TRBV20-1 and J is TRBJ2-2, with 8 bases that match TRBD2. This CDR3 contains 16 residues. V was pared by 6 bases and J by 8 bases, with 17 bases of the junction left unmatched. Per the germline V gene, CDR1 is DFQATT and CDR2 is SNEGSKA (reference sequence). CDR3 coding DNA: TGCAGTGCCTCCCCGGCGGGTGCGCGGGGGGTTGGGGAGCTGTTTTTT. This gives the protein CSASPAGARGVGELFF.

This chain uses TRBV7-9 with TRBJ1-5; D might be TRBD1 (5 bases). CDR1 SEHNR and CDR2 FQNEAQ come from the germline V gene (reference sequence). The CDR3 covers 12 residues. The ends were cut back, 6 bases at V and 14 bases at J, with 17 bases in the middle. CDR3 sequence (DNA): TGTGCCAGCAGTCGGGACTTCCCTCAGGAGCATTTT. It codes for CASSRDFPQEHF.

The genes are TRBV5-1 and TRBJ1-1; weak D call: TRBD1 (6 bases). Trimming took 0 bases from V and 0 from J, leaving 12 bases between them. Germline V CDR1 and CDR2: SGHRS, YFSETQ. The CDR3 is made up of 16 amino acids. The CDR3 here is CASSLGAGALNTEAFF. The CDR3 DNA reads as TGCGCCAGCAGCTTGGGTGCAGGGGCCTTGAACACTGAAGCTTTCTTT.

The V and J genes are TRBV20-1 and TRBJ1-2, with D possibly matching TRBD1 (5 bases). Germline V gene lookup returns CDR1 DFQATT and CDR2 SNEGSKA (reference sequence). The CDR3 totals 13 residues. Trimming took 6 bases from V and 4 from J, leaving 15 bases between them. For the CDR3, the DNA is TGCAGTGCGCCCCCGCCAGGGACCTATGGCTACACCTTC. Protein product: CSAPPPGTYGYTF.

This clonotype was picked up a small number of times. The chain carries TRBV20-1 and TRBJ2-7, with 12 nucleotides matching TRBD2. CDR3 size: 16 residues. Unmatched junction bases numbered 8, after V lost 1 base and J lost 4 bases. CDR1 DFQATT and CDR2 SNEGSKA come from the germline V gene (reference sequence). The CDR3 DNA reads TGCAGTGCTAGAGGGCTAGCGGGAGGGCCCCTTTACGAGCAGTACTTC. Translated: CSARGLAGGPLYEQYF.

A few counts support this clonotype. The V and J genes are TRBV12-3 or TRBV12-4 and TRBJ2-7; TRBD1 aligns across 12 bases. Trimming took 7 bases from V and 6 from J; bases not matched to a gene: 10. The CDR3 spans 15 residues. CDR3 in amino acids: CASKPGDRGQAEQYF. The CDR3 DNA sequence: TGTGCCAGCAAGCCCGGGGACAGGGGGCAGGCCGAGCAGTACTTC.

The sample holds a few counts of this clonotype. The chain uses TRBV12-3 or TRBV12-4 and TRBJ2-3; a possible D gene is TRBD1 (6 bases). The CDR3 totals 15 residues. With 5 bases removed from V and 3 bases from J, the gap between germline ends came to 15 bases. The CDR3 nucleotides read TGTGCCAGCAGTGAACGTACAGGGTTTACAGATACGCAGTATTTT. This codes for CASSERTGFTDTQYF.

This clonotype was counted between two and nine times. This rearrangement joins TRBV7-2 to TRBJ2-5; a weak D match, TRBD2 (5 bases). Between the trimmed V and J ends, which lost 2 bases and 4 bases, there was a span of 11 bases. The CDR3 runs to 14 residues. CDR1 and CDR2 from the germline V gene are SGHTA and FQGNSA. The CDR3 nucleotides are TGTGCCAGCAGCTTAAGCGGCAGTAGAGAGACCCAGTACTTC. Residues: CASSLSGSRETQYF.

This clonotype was seen many times. This chain's CDR3 is CAIGGGAGKNYEQYF. In nucleotides, the CDR3 is TGTGCCATCGGGGGGGGAGCGGGGAAAAACTACGAGCAGTACTTC. This chain links TRBV10-3 with TRBJ2-7, with 7 positions matching TRBD2. With V trimmed by 8 bases and J by 3 bases, 13 bases remained unmatched. The CDR3 is 15 amino acids. CDR1 is ENHRY, CDR2 SYGVKD, per germline.

The chain joins TRBV7-9 to TRBJ2-7; the D gene is possibly TRBD2 (5 bases). The CDR3 contains 12 residues. Trimming took off 5 bases at V and 5 bases at J, with 10 bases between the two ends. Per germline, CDR1 SEHNR and CDR2 FQNEAQ (reference sequence). The CDR3 region has the DNA TGTGCCAGCAGCCGCCGGGGTGACGAGCAGTACTTC. It is translated as CASSRRGDEQYF.

In its sample, this clonotype was seen a few times. V is TRBV5-1 and J is TRBJ2-7; D is unclear. CDR1 SGHRS and CDR2 YFSETQ come from the germline V gene. With 3 bases removed from V and 2 bases from J, the gap between germline ends came to 12 bases. This CDR3 is 14 amino acids long. The CDR3 loop is CASSSGYHPYEQYF. In nucleotides, the CDR3 is TGCGCCAGCAGCTCCGGGTATCACCCCTACGAGCAGTACTTC.

The table lists this clonotype with a few counts. The genes are TRBV4-2 and TRBJ2-1; D is ambiguous. The germline V and J ends were trimmed by 0 bases and 5 bases, with 11 bases remaining between them. The CDR3 length is 15 residues. CDR1 is LGHNA, CDR2 YNFKEQ, per germline. For the CDR3, the DNA is TGTGCCAGCAGCCAAGATAGGGCGGCCAACAATGAGCAGTTCTTC. This encodes CASSQDRAANNEQFF.

V and J are TRBV7-9 and TRBJ1-2; 9 nucleotides line up with TRBD1. There are 14 residues in the CDR3. V lost 5 bases and J lost 7; bases outside the gene matches: 8. Germline V gene data show CDR1 as SEHNR and CDR2 as FQNEAQ (reference sequence). CDR3 DNA sequence: TGTGCCAGCAGCACCCGGGACAGGGTGGGTGGCTACACCTTC. Protein: CASSTRDRVGGYTF.

CDR3 sequence: CASSELGAGANVLTF. CDR3 nucleotide sequence: TGTGCCAGCAGTGAACTTGGGGCAGGGGCCAACGTCCTGACTTTC. The rearrangement links TRBV2 to TRBJ2-6, with D perhaps matching TRBD1 (5 bases). CDR3 size: 15 residues. Germline assignment: CDR1 SNHLY and CDR2 FYNNEI. V lost 2 bases and J 4 bases, leaving 9 bases between the germline ends.

The rearrangement links TRBV29-1 to TRBJ2-1, with TRBD2 identical over 8 bases. The CDR3 runs 12 residues. V trimming: 7 bases; J trimming: 7 bases; junction bases outside the gene matches: 6. From germline, CDR1 is SQVTM and CDR2 ANQGSEA. CDR3 amino acids: CSAGTRRNEQFF. CDR3 DNA sequence: TGCAGCGCAGGGACTAGACGGAATGAGCAGTTCTTC.

In nucleotides, the CDR3 is TGTGCCAGCAGCCCTCGGGATCCGGCCTACAATGAGCAGTTCTTC. It specifies CASSPRDPAYNEQFF. The chain recombines TRBV9 with TRBJ2-1; a possible D gene is TRBD2 (5 bases). Trimming removed 4 bases from V and 2 bases from J, with 13 bases in between. Germline CDR1 is SGDLS and CDR2 is YYNGEE. CDR3 length: 15 residues.

This clonotype was detected many times. The V call is TRBV12-3 or TRBV12-4, the J call TRBJ1-1, with TRBD1 matching 8 bases. Trimming at V came to 5 bases and at J to 5 bases, leaving 4 bases not matched to a gene. The CDR3 extends over 13 amino acids. CDR3 residues: CASSDRGRTEAFF. In DNA, the CDR3 is TGTGCCAGCAGTGACAGGGGCAGGACTGAAGCTTTCTTT.

This clonotype has more than one count but fewer than ten. V is TRBV5-1 and J is TRBJ1-2; D gene unclear. V dropped 0 bases and J dropped 2 bases, with 14 bases sitting between them. The CDR3 is 16 amino acids. Germline V gene data show CDR1 as SGHRS and CDR2 as YFSETQ. The CDR3 coding sequence is TGCGCCAGCAGCTTGGGAAGCTCGACTGAAAACTATGGCTACACCTTC. Protein product: CASSLGSSTENYGYTF.

The chain couples TRBV6-1 to TRBJ2-7; the match to TRBD2 covers 14 bases. J lost 2 bases, V lost 5 bases, and 2 bases had no gene match. The length of the CDR3 is 15 residues. CDR1 and CDR2 from the germline V gene are MNHNS and SASEGT. The CDR3 is CASSLTSGGAYEQYF. In nucleotides, the CDR3 is TGTGCCAGCAGTCTGACTAGCGGGGGGGCCTACGAGCAGTACTTC.

This chain links TRBV20-1 with TRBJ1-5; no clear D gene. Deletions cut 4 bases from V and 2 bases from J, with 15 bases between. Germline V gives CDR1 DFQATT, CDR2 SNEGSKA (reference sequence). The CDR3 totals 15 residues. The CDR3: CSATPSDRGNQPQHF. CDR3 in DNA: TGCAGTGCTACCCCCTCGGATCGAGGCAATCAGCCCCAGCATTTT.

V gene TRBV12-3 or TRBV12-4 combines with J gene TRBJ2-2; D is unclear. Trimming removed 2 bases at V and 4 bases at J, with 5 bases between. CDR3 size: 13 residues. For the CDR3, the DNA is TGTGCCAGCAGTTTATCCCGCACCGGGGAGCTGTTTTTT. It specifies CASSLSRTGELFF.

This clonotype was seen a few times. This chain connects TRBV7-6 to TRBJ1-6; D is perhaps TRBD1 (5 bases). The CDR3 contains 15 residues. Trimming pared 1 base from V and 8 bases from J, leaving 12 bases between. Germline V gives CDR1 SGHVS, CDR2 FNYEAQ. The CDR3 DNA sequence: TGTGCCAGCAGCTTAGTGGGGACCGAGGATTCACCCCTCCACTTT. This gives the protein CASSLVGTEDSPLHF.

This clonotype was counted ten times or more. The chain is built from TRBV18 and TRBJ2-7; 7 nucleotides line up with TRBD2. Losses at the gene ends were 5 bases for V and 0 bases for J; bases not matched to a gene: 16. This CDR3 has 18 amino acids. In germline, CDR1 is KGHSH, CDR2 LQKENI. DNA for the CDR3: TGTGCCAGCTCAAGCATCGGGGGGACGACCTCGGGCTCCTACGAGCAGTACTTC. It codes for CASSSIGGTTSGSYEQYF.

This clonotype was recorded at least ten times. The J gene is TRBJ1-1, the V gene TRBV18; no clear D gene. V lost 4 bases, J lost 7 bases, and 19 bases lay in between. The CDR3 consists of 15 residues. Germline lookup yields CDR1 KGHSH and CDR2 LQKENI. CDR3 DNA: TGTGCCAGCTCACTTGGTACCGGGTCAGCACTTGAAGCTTTCTTT. Its translation: CASSLGTGSALEAFF.

The chain has TRBV12-3 or TRBV12-4 and TRBJ1-4; the D gene is possibly TRBD1 (5 bases). The V gene lost 6 bases and the J gene lost 5 bases, with 13 bases spanning the gap. This CDR3 region has 14 residues. This chain's CDR3 is CASSWAGGNEKLFF. The CDR3, as DNA: TGTGCCAGCAGCTGGGCGGGGGGGAATGAAAAACTGTTTTTT.

This clonotype occurred a few times. The chain joins TRBV12-3 or TRBV12-4 to TRBJ1-2; D is ambiguous. V was clipped by 1 base and J by 2 bases, with 8 bases between them. The CDR3 has 14 amino acids. CDR3 region: CASSLGTSNYGYTF. DNA of the CDR3: TGTGCCAGCAGTTTAGGGACTTCCAACTATGGCTACACCTTC.

In its sample, this clonotype was seen a few times. This chain connects TRBV29-1 to TRBJ2-2; 8 positions match TRBD1. CDR1 and CDR2 from the germline V gene are SQVTM and ANQGSEA. Trimming at V came to 6 bases and at J to 1 base, leaving 4 bases not matched to a gene. The CDR3 extends over 14 amino acids. The CDR3 spells CSVRDRQNTGELFF. For the CDR3, the DNA is TGCAGCGTAAGGGACAGGCAGAACACCGGGGAGCTGTTTTTT.

The CDR3 DNA follows: TGTGCCAGCAGTTACCGGCTGGGGGAGGGTCAGGATCAGCCCCAGCATTTT. It translates to CASSYRLGEGQDQPQHF. The chain couples TRBV6-2 or TRBV6-3 to TRBJ1-5; weak D call: TRBD1 (5 bases). This CDR3 contains 17 residues. V lost 2 bases and J lost 5, with 19 bases in between. Looked up from germline, CDR1 is MNHEY and CDR2 is SVGEGT.